These 5 T cell receptor beta chains were all obtained from the same sample, sequenced in a study of blood T cell repertoires in COVID-19. Libraries were prepared by immunoSEQ multiplex PCR; TCRdb keeps only in-frame clonotypes and omits some of them. The sample lists some 320,000 clones, around 89% occurring once. The material sequenced was peripheral blood. The receptors shown here come from a woman between 25 and 40 years old who had recovered from COVID-19.

This chain links TRBV3-1 (or the pseudogene TRBV3-2) with TRBJ1-1; perhaps TRBD1 as D (6 bases). The CDR3 is 16 amino acids. Germline V lookup: CDR1 LGHDT, CDR2 YNNKEL (reference sequence). Trimming took off 0 bases at V and 6 bases at J, with 17 bases between the two ends. CDR3 DNA: TGTGCCAGCAGCCAAGATCGGCGGGGGCCGGGACCTGAAGCTTTCTTT. This encodes CASSQDRRGPGPEAFF.

The chain joins TRBV5-1 to TRBJ2-7; 9 bases match TRBD2. In germline, CDR1 is SGHRS, CDR2 YFSETQ. V lost 0 bases and J lost 5; bases outside the gene matches: 6. The CDR3 is made up of 15 amino acids. DNA of the CDR3: TGCGCCAGCAGCTTGGGTCTAGCGGGGAGCCACGAGCAGTACTTC. It encodes CASSLGLAGSHEQYF. Supplemented by reference TRBV5-1 and TRBJ2-7, the full variable domain reads KAGVTQTPRYLIKTRGQQVTLSCSPISGHRSVSWYQQTPGQGLQFLFEYFSETQRNKGNFPGRFSGRQFSNSRSEMNVSTLELGDSALYLCASSLGLAGSHEQYFGPGTRLTVT.

This clone was detected once. The chain links TRBV2 to TRBJ2-1, with D perhaps matching TRBD2 (6 bases). The germline V and J ends were trimmed by 4 bases and 9 bases, with 28 bases remaining between them. The CDR3 has 18 residues. CDR1 and CDR2 from the germline V gene are SNHLY and FYNNEI. CDR3 in amino acids: CASSGEVLKWLGVGEQFF. The CDR3 nucleotides read TGTGCCAGCAGTGGGGAGGTATTAAAATGGTTAGGGGTCGGTGAGCAGTTCTTC.

This clone was seen once. The chain combines TRBV20-1 with TRBJ2-3; D tentatively reads TRBD1 or TRBD2 (6 bases each). The CDR3 totals 14 residues. CDR1 DFQATT and CDR2 SNEGSKA come from the germline V gene (reference sequence). V lost 3 bases and J 3 bases, leaving 13 bases between the germline ends. The CDR3 reads CSASGGQLTDTQYF. In DNA form, the CDR3 reads TGCAGTGCTAGTGGGGGGCAGTTGACAGATACGCAGTATTTT.

This chain joins TRBV16 and TRBJ1-6; D might be TRBD1 (5 bases). The germline gives CDR1 KGHSY, CDR2 FQNENV. Between the trimmed V and J ends, which lost 0 bases and 9 bases, there was a span of 18 bases. The CDR3 length is 17 residues. The chain's CDR3 is CASSQSTQHWGSSPLHF. The CDR3 DNA is TGTGCCAGCAGCCAATCTACCCAGCACTGGGGCAGTTCACCCCTCCACTTT.